The 8 T cell receptor beta chains reported below all come from one sample, sequenced in a study of CD8+ T cells in alopecia areata. Sequencing relied on a cDNA template that was reverse transcribed from extracted RNA. Sequenced by immunoSEQ multiplex PCR; TCRdb stores in-frame clones only, minus some. The sample has around 150,000 clones; less than 75% are singletons. What was sequenced was CD8+ T cells sorted from blood. Receptor source: a human donor in good health.

This clone has just a few counts. The V gene is TRBV29-1, the J gene TRBJ1-2, with no clear D. This CDR3 is built from 13 residues. The V and J ends lost 6 bases and 1 base respectively, with 12 bases between them. Germline lookup yields CDR1 SQVTM and CDR2 ANQGSEA. The CDR3 spells CSVQGPDNYGYTF. CDR3 bases: TGCAGCGTGCAAGGCCCGGATAACTATGGCTACACCTTC.

The rearrangement links TRBV30 to TRBJ2-7; perhaps TRBD1 as D (7 bases). V was pared by 0 bases and J by 4 bases, with 10 bases between. Germline V gene data show CDR1 as GTSNPN and CDR2 as SVGIG (reference sequence). The CDR3 loop spans 13 amino acids. For the CDR3, the DNA is TGTGCCTGGAGTGTTTCAGGGGGGTACGAGCAGTACTTC. Protein sequence: CAWSVSGGYEQYF.

This chain connects TRBV5-1 to TRBJ2-1; TRBD1 agrees at 9 bases. Germline V gene data show CDR1 as SGHRS and CDR2 as YFSETQ. Trimming took 4 bases from V and 5 from J; bases not matched to a gene: 10. The CDR3 runs 16 residues. Written as DNA, the CDR3 is TGCGCCAGCAGCCCGGGGGACAGGGTAGTCCACAATGAGCAGTTCTTC. This gives the protein CASSPGDRVVHNEQFF.

Here the CDR3 reads CSVIDPDRVTEAFF. In nucleotides, the CDR3 is TGCAGCGTAATTGACCCGGACAGAGTCACTGAAGCTTTCTTT. The J gene is TRBJ1-1, the V gene TRBV29-1, with D perhaps TRBD1 (6 bases). Per the germline V gene, CDR1 is SQVTM and CDR2 is ANQGSEA. The CDR3 length is 14 residues. V lost 6 bases and J lost 4, with 18 bases in between.

The table lists this clone with a few counts. The chain employs TRBV5-5 and TRBJ2-2, with TRBD1 as a possible D gene (6 bases). Germline V lookup: CDR1 SGHKS, CDR2 YYEKEE (reference sequence). Trimming left V 0 bases short and J 4 bases short, with 10 bases between. The CDR3 sequence is 15 residues long. CDR3 sequence reads: CASSLDRDPTGELFF. CDR3 bases: TGTGCCAGCAGCTTGGACAGGGACCCCACCGGGGAGCTGTTTTTT.

The rearrangement links TRBV5-1 to TRBJ2-3; the D gene is possibly TRBD1 (5 bases). Looked up from germline, CDR1 is SGHRS and CDR2 is YFSETQ. V lost 0 bases and J lost 1, with 12 bases in between. The CDR3 length is 16 residues. CDR3 sequence (DNA): TGCGCCAGCAGCTTGGTTGGGAAAGGGGGCACAGATACGCAGTATTTT. It translates to CASSLVGKGGTDTQYF.

The genes are TRBV9 and TRBJ1-1; D uncertain. With 2 bases removed from V and 1 base from J, the gap between germline ends came to 6 bases. The CDR3 is 13 residues long. Germline assignment: CDR1 SGDLS and CDR2 YYNGEE. CDR3 amino acids: CASSVYANTEAFF. The CDR3 DNA sequence: TGTGCCAGCAGCGTCTATGCGAACACTGAAGCTTTCTTT.

The gene calls are TRBV5-6 and TRBJ2-1, with 7 bases that match TRBD1. The CDR3 has 15 amino acids. Germline lookup yields CDR1 SGHDT and CDR2 YYEEEE. Trimming took 2 bases from V and 3 from J; bases not matched to a gene: 5. The CDR3 bases are TGTGCCAGCAGCTTAACAGGGGAAGGCTACAATGAGCAGTTCTTC. Its translation is CASSLTGEGYNEQFF.